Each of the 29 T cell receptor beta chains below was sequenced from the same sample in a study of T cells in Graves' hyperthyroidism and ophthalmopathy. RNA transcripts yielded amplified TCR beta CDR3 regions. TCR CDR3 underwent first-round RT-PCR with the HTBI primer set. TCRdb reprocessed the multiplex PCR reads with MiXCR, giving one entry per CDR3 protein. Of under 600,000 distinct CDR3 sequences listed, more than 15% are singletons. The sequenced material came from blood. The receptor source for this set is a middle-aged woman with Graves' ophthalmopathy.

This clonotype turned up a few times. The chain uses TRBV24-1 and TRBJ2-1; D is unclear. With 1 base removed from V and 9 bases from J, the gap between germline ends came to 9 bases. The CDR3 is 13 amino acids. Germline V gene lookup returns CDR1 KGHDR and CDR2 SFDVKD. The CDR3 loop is CATSDFGAGEQFF. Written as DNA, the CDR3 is TGTGCCACCAGTGATTTTGGTGCTGGTGAGCAGTTCTTC.

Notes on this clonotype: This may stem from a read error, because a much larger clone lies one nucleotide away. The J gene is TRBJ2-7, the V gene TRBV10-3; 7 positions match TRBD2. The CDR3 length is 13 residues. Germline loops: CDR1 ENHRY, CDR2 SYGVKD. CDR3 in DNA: TGTGCCATCAGTGTCGGCGGGGGTTACGACCAGTACTTC. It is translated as CAISVGGGYDQYF.

CDR3: CASSSLGSSSGANVLTF. The DNA of the CDR3 is TGTGCCAGCAGCTCCCTTGGGAGTTCCTCTGGGGCCAACGTCCTGACTTTC. The chain carries TRBV7-9 and TRBJ2-6; a weak D match, TRBD2 (5 bases). In germline, CDR1 is SEHNR, CDR2 FQNEAQ (reference sequence). The CDR3 spans 17 residues. Between the trimmed V and J ends, which lost 4 bases and 0 bases, there was a span of 13 bases.

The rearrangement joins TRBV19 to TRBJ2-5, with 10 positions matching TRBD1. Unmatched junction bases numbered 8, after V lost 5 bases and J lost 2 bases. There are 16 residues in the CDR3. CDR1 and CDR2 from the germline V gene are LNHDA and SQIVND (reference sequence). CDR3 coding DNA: TGTGCCAGTAGTGAGCGGACAGGGGGGCGTCAAGAGACCCAGTACTTC. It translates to CASSERTGGRQETQYF.

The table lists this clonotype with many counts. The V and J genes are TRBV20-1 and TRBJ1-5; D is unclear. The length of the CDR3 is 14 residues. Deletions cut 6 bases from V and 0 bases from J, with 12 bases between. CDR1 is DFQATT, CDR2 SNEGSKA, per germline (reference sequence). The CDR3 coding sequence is TGCAGTGCCCCCTCTGGCCTTAGCAATCAGCCCCAGCATTTT. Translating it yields CSAPSGLSNQPQHF.

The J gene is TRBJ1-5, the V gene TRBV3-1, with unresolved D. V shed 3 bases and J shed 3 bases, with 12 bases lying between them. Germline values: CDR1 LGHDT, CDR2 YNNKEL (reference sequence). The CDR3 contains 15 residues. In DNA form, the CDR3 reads TGTGCCAGCAGCCAGACCGGGGTTTCCAATCAGCCCCAGCATTTT. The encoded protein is CASSQTGVSNQPQHF. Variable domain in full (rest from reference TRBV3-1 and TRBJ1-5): DTAVSQTPKYLVTQMGNDKSIKCEQNLGHDTMYWYKQDSKKFLKIMFSYNNKELIINETVPNRFSPKSPDKAHLNLHINSLELGDSAVYFCASSQTGVSNQPQHFGDGTRLSIL.

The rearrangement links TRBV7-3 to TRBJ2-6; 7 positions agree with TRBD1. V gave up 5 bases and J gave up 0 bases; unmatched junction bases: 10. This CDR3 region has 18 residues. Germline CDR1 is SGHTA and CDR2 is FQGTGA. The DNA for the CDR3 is TGTGCCAGCAGCAGCAACAGGGGTACCCTCTCTGGGGCCAACGTCCTGACTTTC. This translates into CASSSNRGTLSGANVLTF.

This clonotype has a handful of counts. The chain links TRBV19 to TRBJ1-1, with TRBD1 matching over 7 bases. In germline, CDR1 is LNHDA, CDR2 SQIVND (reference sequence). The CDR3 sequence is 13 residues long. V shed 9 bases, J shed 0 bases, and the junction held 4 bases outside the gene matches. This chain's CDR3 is CASQTGLNTEAFF. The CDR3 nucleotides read TGTGCCAGCCAGACAGGGCTGAACACTGAAGCTTTCTTT.

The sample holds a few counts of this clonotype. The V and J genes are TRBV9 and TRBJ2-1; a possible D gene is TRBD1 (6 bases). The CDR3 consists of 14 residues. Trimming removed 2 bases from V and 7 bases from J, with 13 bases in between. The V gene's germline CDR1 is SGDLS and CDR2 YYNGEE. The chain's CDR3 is CASSVGQTVNEQFF. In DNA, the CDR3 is TGTGCCAGCAGCGTTGGACAGACCGTTAATGAGCAGTTCTTC.

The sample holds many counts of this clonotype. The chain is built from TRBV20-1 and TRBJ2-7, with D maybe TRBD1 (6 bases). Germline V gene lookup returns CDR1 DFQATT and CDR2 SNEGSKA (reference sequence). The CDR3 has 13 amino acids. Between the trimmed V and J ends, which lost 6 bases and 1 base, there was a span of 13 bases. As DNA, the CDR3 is TGCAGTGCCACGACAGGTAATTCCTACGAGCAGTACTTC. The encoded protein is CSATTGNSYEQYF.

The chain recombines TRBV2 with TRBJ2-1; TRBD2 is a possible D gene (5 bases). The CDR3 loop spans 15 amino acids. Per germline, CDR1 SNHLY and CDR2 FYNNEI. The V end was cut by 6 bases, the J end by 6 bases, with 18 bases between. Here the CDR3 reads CASSQAVSQTNEQFF. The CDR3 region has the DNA TGTGCCAGCAGCCAAGCGGTATCACAGACCAATGAGCAGTTCTTC.

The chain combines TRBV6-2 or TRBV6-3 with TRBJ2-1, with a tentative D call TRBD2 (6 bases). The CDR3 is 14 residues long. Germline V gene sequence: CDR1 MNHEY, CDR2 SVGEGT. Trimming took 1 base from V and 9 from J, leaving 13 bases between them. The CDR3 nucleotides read TGTGCCAGCAGTTACTTTAGTCTGGAGGGTGAGCAGTTCTTC. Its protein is CASSYFSLEGEQFF.

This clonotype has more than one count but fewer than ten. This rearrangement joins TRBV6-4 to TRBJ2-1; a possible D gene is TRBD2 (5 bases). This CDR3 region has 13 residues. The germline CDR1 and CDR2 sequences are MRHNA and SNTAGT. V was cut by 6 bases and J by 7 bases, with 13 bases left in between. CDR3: CASSPLAGNEQFF. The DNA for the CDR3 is TGTGCCAGCAGCCCGCTAGCCGGGAATGAGCAGTTCTTC.

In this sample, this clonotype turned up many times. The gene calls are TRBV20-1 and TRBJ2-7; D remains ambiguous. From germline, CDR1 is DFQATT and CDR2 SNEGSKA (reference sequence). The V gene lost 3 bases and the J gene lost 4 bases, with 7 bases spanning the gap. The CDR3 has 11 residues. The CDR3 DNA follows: TGCAGTGCTAGGAAGGGTTACGAGCAGTACTTC. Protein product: CSARKGYEQYF.

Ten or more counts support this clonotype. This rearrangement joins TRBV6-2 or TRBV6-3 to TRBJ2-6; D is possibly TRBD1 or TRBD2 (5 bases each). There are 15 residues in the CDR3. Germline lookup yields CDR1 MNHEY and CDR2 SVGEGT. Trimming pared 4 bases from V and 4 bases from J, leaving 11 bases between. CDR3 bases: TGTGCCAGCAGTTCCTCCGGGACCGGGGCCAACGTCCTGACTTTC. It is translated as CASSSSGTGANVLTF.

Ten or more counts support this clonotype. The CDR3 nucleotides are TGTGCCAGCTGTCGGGATATGTCTGGGGCCAACGTCCTGACTTTC. Translating it yields CASCRDMSGANVLTF. The V gene is TRBV2, the J gene TRBJ2-6; tentatively, D is TRBD2 (5 bases). V was clipped by 8 bases and J by 1 base, with 12 bases between them. This CDR3 region has 15 residues. CDR1 and CDR2 (germline): SNHLY, FYNNEI.

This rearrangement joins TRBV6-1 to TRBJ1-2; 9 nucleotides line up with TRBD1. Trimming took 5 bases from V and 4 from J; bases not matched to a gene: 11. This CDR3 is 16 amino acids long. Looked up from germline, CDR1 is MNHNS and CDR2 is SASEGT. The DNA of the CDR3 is TGTGCCAGCAGTTCCCGGGACAGGGAGGAAGGCTATGGCTACACCTTC. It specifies CASSSRDREEGYGYTF.

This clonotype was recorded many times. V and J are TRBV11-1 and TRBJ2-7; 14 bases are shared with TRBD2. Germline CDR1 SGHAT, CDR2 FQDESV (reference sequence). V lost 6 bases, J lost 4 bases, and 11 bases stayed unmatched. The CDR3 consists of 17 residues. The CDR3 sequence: CASRLAGTSGSQYEQYF. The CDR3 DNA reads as TGTGCCAGCAGGCTAGCCGGGACTAGCGGGAGTCAGTACGAGCAGTACTTC.

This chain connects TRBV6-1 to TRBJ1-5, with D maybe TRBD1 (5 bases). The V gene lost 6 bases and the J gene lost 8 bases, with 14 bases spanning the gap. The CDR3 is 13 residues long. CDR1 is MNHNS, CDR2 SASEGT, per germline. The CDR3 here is CASREVTGEPQHF. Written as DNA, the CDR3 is TGTGCCAGCAGAGAGGTTACAGGTGAGCCCCAGCATTTT.

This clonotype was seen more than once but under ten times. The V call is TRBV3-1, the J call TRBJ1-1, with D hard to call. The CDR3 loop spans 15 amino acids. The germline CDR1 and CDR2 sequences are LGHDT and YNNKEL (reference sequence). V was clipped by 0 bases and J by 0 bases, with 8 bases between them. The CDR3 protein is CASSQDARLNTEAFF. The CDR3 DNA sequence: TGTGCCAGCAGCCAAGATGCCCGATTGAACACTGAAGCTTTCTTT.

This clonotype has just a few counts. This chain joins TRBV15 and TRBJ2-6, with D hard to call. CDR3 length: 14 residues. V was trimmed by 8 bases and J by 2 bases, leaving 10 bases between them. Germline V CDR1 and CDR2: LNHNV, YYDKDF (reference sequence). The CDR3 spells CATSPRTGANVLTF. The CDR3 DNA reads TGTGCCACCTCCCCTCGTACTGGGGCCAACGTCCTGACTTTC.

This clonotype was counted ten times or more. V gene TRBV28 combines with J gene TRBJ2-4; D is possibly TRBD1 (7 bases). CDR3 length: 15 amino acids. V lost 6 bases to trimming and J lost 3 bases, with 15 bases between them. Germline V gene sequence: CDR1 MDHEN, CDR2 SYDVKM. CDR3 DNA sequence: TGTGCCAGCAGCCCCCAGGGGGGAGTCAAAAACATTCAGTACTTC. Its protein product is CASSPQGGVKNIQYF.

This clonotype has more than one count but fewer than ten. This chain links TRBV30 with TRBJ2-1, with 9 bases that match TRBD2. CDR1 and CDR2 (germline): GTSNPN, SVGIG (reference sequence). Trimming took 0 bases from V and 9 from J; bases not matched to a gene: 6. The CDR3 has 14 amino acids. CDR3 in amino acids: CAWSVAGGPSEQFF. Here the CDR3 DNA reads TGTGCCTGGAGTGTGGCGGGGGGGCCATCTGAGCAGTTCTTC. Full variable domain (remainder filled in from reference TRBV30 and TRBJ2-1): SQTIHQWPATLVQPVGSPLSLECTVEGTSNPNLYWYRQAAGRGLQLLFYSVGIGQISSEVPQNLSASRPQDRQFILSSKKLLLSDSGFYLCAWSVAGGPSEQFFGPGTRLTVL.

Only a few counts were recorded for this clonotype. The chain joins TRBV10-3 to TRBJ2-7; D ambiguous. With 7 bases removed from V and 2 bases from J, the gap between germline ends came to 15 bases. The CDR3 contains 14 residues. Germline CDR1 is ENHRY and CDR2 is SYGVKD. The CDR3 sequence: CAIIPSSVTYEQYF. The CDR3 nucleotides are TGTGCCATCATCCCATCCTCAGTAACCTACGAGCAGTACTTC.

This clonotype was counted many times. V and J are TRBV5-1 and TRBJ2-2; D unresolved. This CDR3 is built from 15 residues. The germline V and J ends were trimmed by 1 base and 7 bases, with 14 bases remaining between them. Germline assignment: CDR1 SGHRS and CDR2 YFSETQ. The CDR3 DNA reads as TGCGCCAGCAGCTTGTTGCTTCAGGTCGGCGGGGAGCTGTTTTTT. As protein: CASSLLLQVGGELFF.

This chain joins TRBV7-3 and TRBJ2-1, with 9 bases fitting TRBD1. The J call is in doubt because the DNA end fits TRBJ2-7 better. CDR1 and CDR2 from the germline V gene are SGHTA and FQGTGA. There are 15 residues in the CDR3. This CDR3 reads CASSPGQGTYNEQYF. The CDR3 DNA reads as TGTGCCAGCAGCCCAGGACAGGGGACCTACAATGAGCAGTACTTC.

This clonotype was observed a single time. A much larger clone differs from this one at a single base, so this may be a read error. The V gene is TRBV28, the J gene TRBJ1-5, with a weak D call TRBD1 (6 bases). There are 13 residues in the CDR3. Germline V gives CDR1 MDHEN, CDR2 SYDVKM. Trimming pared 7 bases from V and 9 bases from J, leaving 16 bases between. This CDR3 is CASTQGRHRPQHF. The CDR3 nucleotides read TGTGCCAGCACACAGGGAAGGCATCGGCCCCAGCATTTT. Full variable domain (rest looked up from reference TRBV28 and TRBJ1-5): DVKVTQSSRYLVKRTGEKVFLECVQDMDHENMFWYRQDPGLGLRLIYFSYDVKMKEKGDIPEGYSVSREKKERFSLILESASTNQTSMYLCASTQGRHRPQHFGDGTRLSIL.

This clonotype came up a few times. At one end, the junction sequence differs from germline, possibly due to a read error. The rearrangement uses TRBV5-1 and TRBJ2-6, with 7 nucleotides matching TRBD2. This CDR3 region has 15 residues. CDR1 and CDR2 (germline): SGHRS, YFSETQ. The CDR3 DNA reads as TGTGCCAGCAGCTTGGAGCGGGGTGGGGCCAACGTCCTGACTTTC. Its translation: CASSLERGGANVLTF.

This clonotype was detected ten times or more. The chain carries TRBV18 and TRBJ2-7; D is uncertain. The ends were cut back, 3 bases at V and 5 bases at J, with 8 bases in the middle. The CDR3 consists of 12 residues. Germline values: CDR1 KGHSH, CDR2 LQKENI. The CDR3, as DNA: TGTGCCAGCTCACCTACGGGTGACGAGCAGTACTTC. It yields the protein CASSPTGDEQYF. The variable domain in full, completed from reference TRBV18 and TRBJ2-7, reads NAGVMQNPRHLVRRRGQEARLRCSPMKGHSHVYWYRQLPEEGLKFMVYLQKENIIDESGMPKERFSAEFPKEGPSILRIQQVVRGDSAAYFCASSPTGDEQYFGPGTRLTVT.